These 20 T cell receptor beta chains were all obtained from the same sample, sequenced in a study of liver allograft versus peripheral blood T cells. Turning to the study itself: Recipients' peripheral blood supplied the T cell receptor repertoires against which those in transplanted livers were compared.

One entry per CDR3 protein results from TCRdb running MiXCR on the reads. Found here are over 5,500 distinct CDR3 sequences, about 16% of them singletons; the top ten hold roughly 50%. The receptors here all came from a human patient who had a liver transplant. Some of the T cells might come from the graft donor.

The V and J genes are TRBV2 and TRBJ1-6, with D unresolved. The CDR3 is made up of 19 amino acids. V was trimmed by 1 base and J by 0 bases, leaving 16 bases between them. The germline gives CDR1 SNHLY, CDR2 FYNNEI. CDR3 sequence reads: CASSEDWQLLSSYNSPLHF. CDR3 bases: TGTGCCAGCAGTGAAGACTGGCAGCTACTCAGCTCCTATAATTCACCCCTCCACTTT.

The table lists this clonotype with a few counts. The chain has TRBV27 and TRBJ2-5; TRBD1 aligns across 7 bases. Germline trimming cut 0 bases from V and 6 bases from J; bases unmatched to any gene: 4. Germline CDR1 is MNHEY and CDR2 is SMNVEV (reference sequence). This CDR3 has 14 amino acids. CDR3 amino acids: CASSLSKGAKTQYF. DNA for the CDR3: TGTGCCAGCAGTTTATCGAAGGGGGCGAAGACCCAGTACTTC.

This clonotype is medium-sized in the sample. This chain joins TRBV7-2 and TRBJ1-1; D unclear. CDR1 is SGHTA, CDR2 FQGNSA, per germline. V dropped 5 bases and J dropped 1 base, with 14 bases sitting between them. The CDR3 runs to 15 residues. The CDR3 loop reads CASSPDGEANTEAFF. CDR3 nucleotides: TGTGCCAGCAGCCCAGACGGGGAAGCGAACACTGAAGCTTTCTTT.

This clonotype was seen at least ten times. This chain links TRBV6-5 with TRBJ2-1; TRBD1 aligns across 9 bases. V lost 6 bases to trimming and J lost 6 bases; unmatched junction nucleotides: 9. Germline CDR1 MNHEY, CDR2 SVGAGI. The CDR3 is 15 amino acids. CDR3 sequence (DNA): TGTGCCAGCAGCCAAGGGACAGGGAGGTCCAATGAGCAGTTCTTC. Translation gives CASSQGTGRSNEQFF.

This clonotype has just one count. No conserved phenylalanine or tryptophan is present at the end of the CDR3, so a read error is the likely explanation. The limits of the CDR3 on the DNA are not certain, so only TCRdb's listed CDR3 is given. The chain has TRBV6-5 and TRBJ1-1; the D call of TRBD1 is as the table states it, not checked on the DNA. With termini counted, the CDR3 has 14 amino acids. In germline, CDR1 is MNHEY, CDR2 SVGAGI. The CDR3 spells CATRTGERNTEEGG.

Note on this clonotype: A much larger clone lies a single base off, so this may be a read error. The genes are TRBV6-6 and TRBJ2-7, with D possibly TRBD2 on 6 matching bases. The CDR3 is 14 amino acids. Germline CDR1 reads MNHNY; CDR2 reads SVGAGI (reference sequence). The CDR3 coding sequence is TGTGCCAGCAGTCCCCGGGACTTCTCCCACGAGCAGTACTTC. This codes for CASSPRDFSHEQYF.

V is TRBV20-1 and J is TRBJ2-1, with 13 bases lining up with TRBD2. With 3 bases clipped from V and 4 bases from J, the junction kept 0 bases outside the gene matches. CDR3 length: 14 amino acids. CDR1 and CDR2 (germline): DFQATT, SNEGSKA (reference sequence). The CDR3 spells CSARGLAGYNEQFF. DNA for the CDR3: TGCAGTGCTAGGGGACTAGCGGGATACAATGAGCAGTTCTTC.

The chain recombines TRBV3-1 with TRBJ2-1; TRBD2 agrees at 10 bases. Germline CDR1 is LGHDT and CDR2 is YNNKEL (reference sequence). V shed 0 bases and J 4 bases; nucleotides not matched to a gene: 3. The CDR3 has 16 amino acids. The CDR3 here is CASSQEGSGRYNEQFF. As DNA, the CDR3 is TGTGCCAGCAGCCAAGAGGGTAGCGGGAGGTACAATGAGCAGTTCTTC.

This clonotype is medium-sized within its sample. The V and J genes are TRBV29-1 and TRBJ1-1; the D gene is possibly TRBD1 (5 bases). Deletions cut 6 bases from V and 4 bases from J, with 24 bases between. Germline V gives CDR1 SQVTM, CDR2 ANQGSEA. The CDR3 contains 16 residues. This chain's CDR3 is CSVTHRRAWGGTEAFF. CDR3 nucleotides: TGCAGCGTCACCCACAGGAGGGCTTGGGGAGGCACTGAAGCTTTCTTT.

This chain joins TRBV28 and TRBJ2-7; D is perhaps TRBD1 (5 bases). V was clipped by 8 bases and J by 1 base, with 18 bases between them. From germline, CDR1 is MDHEN and CDR2 SYDVKM. This CDR3 is 15 amino acids long. The CDR3 coding sequence is TGTGCCAGCGAGGTCGGCACAGGATTGTCCTACGAGCAGTACTTC. Translation: CASEVGTGLSYEQYF. Full variable domain (outside the CDR3, taken from reference TRBV28 and TRBJ2-7): DVKVTQSSRYLVKRTGEKVFLECVQDMDHENMFWYRQDPGLGLRLIYFSYDVKMKEKGDIPEGYSVSREKKERFSLILESASTNQTSMYLCASEVGTGLSYEQYFGPGTRLTVT.

The chain couples TRBV28 to TRBJ1-3; D not certain. The V and J ends lost 6 bases and 0 bases respectively, with 9 bases between them. CDR3 length: 14 amino acids. The germline V gene encodes CDR1 MDHEN and CDR2 SYDVKM. CDR3 protein: CASRPPVSGNTIYF. The CDR3 DNA follows: TGTGCCAGCAGACCGCCAGTCTCTGGAAACACCATATATTTT.

About this clonotype: A read error may produce the germline difference seen at one junction end. The V gene is TRBV13, the J gene TRBJ2-7; 8 bases are a match to TRBD1. Germline loops: CDR1 PRHDT, CDR2 FYEKMQ (reference sequence). The CDR3 extends over 14 amino acids. The CDR3 protein is CASSLGDRREEKDF. The CDR3 DNA reads as TGTGCCAGCAGCTTGGGGGACAGGAGGGAAGAGAAGGACTTC.

Relative to its sample, this clonotype is medium-sized (0.01 to 0.1%). The rearrangement links TRBV13 to TRBJ1-2; D might be TRBD1 (5 bases). The V and J ends lost 2 bases and 7 bases respectively, with 14 bases between them. Germline-derived CDR1 and CDR2 are PRHDT and FYEKMQ (reference sequence). The CDR3 runs to 14 residues. The CDR3 region is CASSLQGGVFGYTF. CDR3 nucleotides: TGTGCCAGCAGCTTACAGGGAGGTGTTTTTGGCTACACCTTC.

By sample fraction, this clonotype is medium-sized. This chain uses TRBV15 with TRBJ2-6; 7 bases are shared with TRBD2. Germline trimming cut 3 bases from V and 4 bases from J; bases unmatched to any gene: 0. The germline V gene encodes CDR1 LNHNV and CDR2 YYDKDF (reference sequence). This CDR3 is built from 14 residues. The CDR3 sequence: CATSRGGGANVLTF. For the CDR3, the DNA is TGTGCCACCAGCAGGGGAGGGGGGGCCAACGTCCTGACTTTC.

The chain links TRBV12-3 or TRBV12-4 to TRBJ2-7; no reliable D call. CDR3 length equals 15 residues. Trimming took 4 bases from V and 3 from J, leaving 16 bases between them. DNA for the CDR3: TGTGCCAGCAGTTCCACTATGTGGGGTCGCTACGAGCAGTACTTC. It translates to CASSSTMWGRYEQYF.

This clonotype was counted between two and nine times. The chain joins TRBV20-1 to TRBJ2-7, with 9 bases lining up with TRBD2. CDR3 length: 16 residues. V lost 1 base to trimming and J lost 1 base; unmatched junction nucleotides: 8. Germline values: CDR1 DFQATT, CDR2 SNEGSKA (reference sequence). In nucleotides, the CDR3 is TGCAGTGCTAGAGCGGCTAGCGGGACCTTTTCCTACGAGCAGTACTTC. Translation gives CSARAASGTFSYEQYF.

The DNA for the CDR3 is TGTGCCTGGAGTGGGATGGACCGCTCTTCCAATCAGCCCCAGCATTTT. Protein: CAWSGMDRSSNQPQHF. The chain employs TRBV30 and TRBJ1-5; no firm D call. Germline V CDR1 and CDR2: GTSNPN, SVGIG (reference sequence). This CDR3 region has 16 residues. The V gene lost 1 base and the J gene lost 3 bases, with 16 bases spanning the gap.

There are many counts of this clonotype. This chain uses TRBV15 with TRBJ1-4; TRBD1 matches at 7 bases. V trimming: 6 bases; J trimming: 6 bases; junction bases outside the gene matches: 10. The CDR3 loop spans 15 amino acids. CDR1 is LNHNV and CDR2 is YYDKDF in the germline V gene (reference sequence). Here the CDR3 DNA reads TGTGCCACCAGAAACAGACAGGGCGGGGATGAAAAACTGTTTTTT. Translating it yields CATRNRQGGDEKLFF.

The V gene is TRBV28, the J gene TRBJ2-1; D might be TRBD1 (6 bases). Germline CDR1 MDHEN, CDR2 SYDVKM. This CDR3 contains 15 residues. Trimming took off 2 bases at V and 4 bases at J, with 12 bases between the two ends. The CDR3 sequence: CASSLKGGPYNEQFF. CDR3 coding DNA: TGTGCCAGCAGTTTAAAAGGGGGTCCTTACAATGAGCAGTTCTTC.

This clonotype was found a few times. This chain joins TRBV6-1 and TRBJ2-7; 7 nucleotides align to TRBD1. Looked up from germline, CDR1 is MNHNS and CDR2 is SASEGT. The junction had 24 bases not matched to a gene; V was cut back by 7 bases and J by 3 bases. This CDR3 has 19 amino acids. In DNA, the CDR3 is TGTGCCAGCACCCCAATAGACAGGGTATGGAGTTATAGTGGCTACGAGCAGTACTTC. It specifies CASTPIDRVWSYSGYEQYF.